This TCR beta chain was identified during a study of vaccination effects on CD4 cells after COVID-19. In the case of this clone: Its antigen is not known.

The germline gives CDR1 SGHAT, CDR2 FQNNGV. V trimming: 6 bases; J trimming: 4 bases; junction bases outside the gene matches: 6. The CDR3 contains 15 residues. Points from the study as a whole: There were few convalescent patients in the study and no early post-infection timepoints. Late in the post-vaccination period, infection-induced and vaccine-induced clones underwent marked clonal contraction.

Libraries were prepared by immunoSEQ multiplex PCR; TCRdb keeps only in-frame clonotypes and omits some of them. The data hold approximately 68,000 clones, with under 80% observed a single time. Sequencing in the ViraFEST assay came after antigen-specific CD4+ T cells had been expanded with viral peptide pools, which were used to stimulate PBMC. Cultured cells yielded isolated CD4+ T cells after approximately nine days. Recipients of the vaccine had no prior SARS-CoV-2 infection and negative nucleocapsid antibodies. Over 1.5 million PBMC per well were cultured with around 10 IU/ml IL-2 and 7.5 to 10 ug/ml peptides. Half-medium changes using IL-2 medium occurred on days 3 and 7.

The receptor was isolated from a human donor who received a COVID-19 vaccine. The material was CD4+ T cells from PBMCs cultured with SARS-CoV-2 spike peptides, obtained before COVID-19 vaccination. The chain links TRBV11-2 to TRBJ1-4; 9 positions match TRBD1. CDR3 protein: CASRFPGQGNEKLFF. The CDR3 DNA follows: TGTGCCAGCAGATTTCCGGGACAGGGTAATGAAAAACTGTTTTTT.